These T cell receptor beta chains were read from a single sample in a study of T cells expressing NK-cell markers. TCRdb reprocessed the 5' RACE reads and keeps a single row for each CDR3 protein, giving no DNA. The table for this sample gives some 150,000 distinct CDR3 sequences. Sequencing was performed on blood T cells: a sorted CD56 or NKG2C T cell subset, CD4+ or CD8+ T cells, or bulk PBMC T cells (not recorded which). Receptors originate from a man younger than 35 in good health. Both conserved end residues are part of each CDR3.

CDR3aa	v_gene	j_gene
CASVGEADTQYF	TRBV7-8	TRBJ2-3
CASSPSRTEAFF	TRBV6-6	TRBJ1-1
CASSLPLGSHSYNEQFF	TRBV11-1	TRBJ2-1
CASSPSGFWTQYF	TRBV6-1	TRBJ2-5
CASSPRDSTNEQFF	TRBV18	TRBJ2-1
CASSQDGADTEAFF	TRBV4-2	TRBJ1-1
CASSLWTGVNTEAFF	TRBV11-3	TRBJ1-1
CSVLGRGTGELFF	TRBV29-1	TRBJ2-2
CASITAYNEQFF	TRBV19	TRBJ2-1
CASSSRGMETQYF	TRBV28	TRBJ2-5
CASSPQAVYNEQFF	TRBV19	TRBJ2-1
CSAQIRGGGPPLEAFF	TRBV20-1	TRBJ1-1
CASRWLADSYNEQFF	TRBV7-2	TRBJ2-1
CAISQGAAEAFF	TRBV6-2/TRBV6-3	TRBJ1-1
CASRTSSLRADTQYF	TRBV12-3/TRBV12-4	TRBJ2-3
CSAPLPGQTYYGYTF	TRBV20-1	TRBJ1-2
CACPPPGISYNEQFF	TRBV7-8	TRBJ2-1
CASSYRPLSGRASYEQYF	TRBV6-5	TRBJ2-7
CASSRSGRAISPLNEQFF	TRBV11-1	TRBJ2-1
CASSSTLQGTEAFF	TRBV7-9	TRBJ1-1
CSAPFSGSYEQYF	TRBV20-1	TRBJ2-7
CASTHQVRSYEQYF	TRBV6-1	TRBJ2-7
CASSQVGRGVINEQFF	TRBV14	TRBJ2-1
CASSLSGLAGPDTQYF	TRBV12-3/TRBV12-4	TRBJ2-3
CASSSFTNNEQFF	TRBV27	TRBJ2-1
CSVEGMEGAGGSGETQYF	TRBV29-1	TRBJ2-5
CATSRDVDTQYF	TRBV15	TRBJ2-3
CASSQDRAGNYGYTF	TRBV4-3	TRBJ1-2
CASSPSGYTGELFF	TRBV7-3	TRBJ2-2
CASSSRAGLDEQFF	TRBV11-3	TRBJ2-1